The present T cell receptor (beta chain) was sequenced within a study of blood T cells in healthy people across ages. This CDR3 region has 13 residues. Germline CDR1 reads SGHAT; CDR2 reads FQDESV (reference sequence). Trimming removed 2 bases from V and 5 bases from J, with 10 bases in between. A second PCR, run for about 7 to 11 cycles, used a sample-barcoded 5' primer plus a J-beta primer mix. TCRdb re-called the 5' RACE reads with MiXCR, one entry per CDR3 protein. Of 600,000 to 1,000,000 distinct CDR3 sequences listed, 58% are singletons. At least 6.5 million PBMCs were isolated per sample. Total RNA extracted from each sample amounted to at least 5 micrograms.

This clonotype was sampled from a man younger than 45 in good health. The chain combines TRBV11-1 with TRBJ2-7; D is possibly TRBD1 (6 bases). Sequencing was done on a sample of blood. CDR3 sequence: CASSLLQGNEQYF. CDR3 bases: TGTGCCAGCAGCTTACTCCAGGGGAACGAGCAGTACTTC.